A single sample is the source of the 2 T cell receptor beta chains below, sequenced in a study of blood T cell repertoires in COVID-19. The table came from immunoSEQ multiplex PCR; TCRdb's copy has only in-frame clones and leaves some out. The repertoire has 300,000 to 350,000 clones, about 87% of them found once; the top ten carry around 9.9%. The sequencing sample was made of peripheral blood. The source of these receptors is a man in his thirties or forties with COVID-19, enrolled during active disease.

This clone was detected only once. The chain has TRBV5-1 and TRBJ2-7, with D possibly matching TRBD1 (6 bases). V was trimmed by 4 bases and J by 2 bases, leaving 7 bases between them. CDR3 length equals 12 residues. Germline lookup yields CDR1 SGHRS and CDR2 YFSETQ. CDR3 residues: CASSGDTYEQYF. DNA of the CDR3: TGCGCCAGCAGCGGGGACACCTACGAGCAGTACTTC.

The V and J genes are TRBV19 and TRBJ1-5, with D perhaps matching TRBD1 (5 bases). Germline lookup yields CDR1 LNHDA and CDR2 SQIVND (reference sequence). The V end was cut by 7 bases, the J end by 10 bases, with 14 bases between. The CDR3 runs 12 residues. DNA of the CDR3: TGTGCCAGTACCGGGGGGGATGGACCCCAGCATTTT. This gives the protein CASTGGDGPQHF.